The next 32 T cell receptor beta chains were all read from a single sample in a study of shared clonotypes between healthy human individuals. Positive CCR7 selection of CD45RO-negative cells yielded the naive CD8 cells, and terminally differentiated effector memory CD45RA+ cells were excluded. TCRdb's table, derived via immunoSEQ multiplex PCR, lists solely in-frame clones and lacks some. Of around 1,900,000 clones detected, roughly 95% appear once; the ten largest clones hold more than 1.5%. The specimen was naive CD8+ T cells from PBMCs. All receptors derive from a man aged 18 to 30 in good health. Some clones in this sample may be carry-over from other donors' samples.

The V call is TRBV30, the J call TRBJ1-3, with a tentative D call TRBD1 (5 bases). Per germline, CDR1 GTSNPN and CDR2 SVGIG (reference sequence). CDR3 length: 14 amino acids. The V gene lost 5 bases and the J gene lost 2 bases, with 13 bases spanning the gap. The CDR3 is CAWVREGAGNTIYF. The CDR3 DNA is TGTGCCTGGGTTAGGGAAGGGGCTGGAAACACCATATATTTT.

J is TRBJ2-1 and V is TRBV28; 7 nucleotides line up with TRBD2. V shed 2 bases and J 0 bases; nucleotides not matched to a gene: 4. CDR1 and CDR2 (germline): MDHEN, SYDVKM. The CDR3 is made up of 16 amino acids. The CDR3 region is CASSLRLAYSYNEQFF. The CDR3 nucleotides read TGTGCCAGCAGTTTAAGACTAGCATACTCCTACAATGAGCAGTTCTTC.

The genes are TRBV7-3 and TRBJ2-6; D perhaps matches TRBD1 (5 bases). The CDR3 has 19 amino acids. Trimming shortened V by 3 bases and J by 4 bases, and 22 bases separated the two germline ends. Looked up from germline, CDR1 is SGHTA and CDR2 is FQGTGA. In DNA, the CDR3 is TGTGCCAGCAGCTTTTACCCTTCACCCAGGGTGGGAGGGGCCAACGTCCTGACTTTC. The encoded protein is CASSFYPSPRVGGANVLTF.

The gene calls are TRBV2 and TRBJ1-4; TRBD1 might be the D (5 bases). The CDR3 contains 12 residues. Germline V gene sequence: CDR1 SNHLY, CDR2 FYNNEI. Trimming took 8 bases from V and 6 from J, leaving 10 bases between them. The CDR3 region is CASFGGHEKLFF. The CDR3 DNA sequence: TGTGCCAGCTTCGGGGGACATGAAAAACTGTTTTTT.

The CDR3 is CASSRGGYNEKLFF. The CDR3 DNA reads as TGTGCCAGCAGCCGGGGGGGATATAATGAAAAACTGTTTTTT. The V gene is TRBV7-9, the J gene TRBJ1-4; weak D call: TRBD1 (5 bases). V was clipped by 5 bases and J by 4 bases, with 11 bases between them. Germline values: CDR1 SEHNR, CDR2 FQNEAQ (reference sequence). The CDR3 is made up of 14 amino acids. Based on the CDR3 plus reference TRBV7-9 and TRBJ1-4, the full variable domain is DTGVSQNPRHKITKRGQNVTFRCDPISEHNRLYWYRQTLGQGPEFLTYFQNEAQLEKSRLLSDRFSAERPKGSFSTLEIQRTEQGDSAMYLCASSRGGYNEKLFFGSGTQLSVL.

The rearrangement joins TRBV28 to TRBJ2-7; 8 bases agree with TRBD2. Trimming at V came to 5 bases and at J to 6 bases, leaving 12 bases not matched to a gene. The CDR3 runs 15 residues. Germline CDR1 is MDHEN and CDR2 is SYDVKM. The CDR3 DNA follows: TGTGCCAGCAGTCCCCTCTACGGGAGGGCACCCGAGCAGTACTTC. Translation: CASSPLYGRAPEQYF.

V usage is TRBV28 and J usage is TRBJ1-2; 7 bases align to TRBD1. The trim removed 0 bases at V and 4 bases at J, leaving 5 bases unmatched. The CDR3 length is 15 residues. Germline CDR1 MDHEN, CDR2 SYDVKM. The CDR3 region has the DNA TGTGCCAGCAGTTTATGGAAGGACAGGCGCTATGGCTACACCTTC. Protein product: CASSLWKDRRYGYTF.

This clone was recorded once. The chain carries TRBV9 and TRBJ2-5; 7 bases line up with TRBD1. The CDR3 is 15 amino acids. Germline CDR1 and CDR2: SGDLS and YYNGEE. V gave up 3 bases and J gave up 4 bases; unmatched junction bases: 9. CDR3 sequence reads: CASSGNDREPETQYF. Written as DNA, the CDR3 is TGTGCCAGCAGCGGGAACGACAGGGAGCCAGAGACCCAGTACTTC.

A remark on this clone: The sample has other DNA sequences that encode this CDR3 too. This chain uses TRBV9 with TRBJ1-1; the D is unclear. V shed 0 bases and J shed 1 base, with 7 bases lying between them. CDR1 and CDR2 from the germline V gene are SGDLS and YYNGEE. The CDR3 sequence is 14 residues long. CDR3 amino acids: CASSVGSTNTEAFF. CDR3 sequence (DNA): TGTGCCAGCAGCGTAGGCAGTACGAACACTGAAGCTTTCTTT. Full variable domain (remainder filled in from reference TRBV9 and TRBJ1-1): DSGVTQTPKHLITATGQRVTLRCSPRSGDLSVYWYQQSLDQGLQFLIQYYNGEERAKGNILERFSAQQFPDLHSELNLSSLELGDSALYFCASSVGSTNTEAFFGQGTRLTVV.

In DNA, the CDR3 is TGCAGCGTTCTCCCCCCGGGGGGACACTACGAGCAGTACTTC. Protein sequence: CSVLPPGGHYEQYF. The J gene is TRBJ2-7, the V gene TRBV29-1; a possible D gene is TRBD2 (7 bases). Trimming shortened V by 5 bases and J by 3 bases, and 17 bases separated the two germline ends. This CDR3 contains 14 residues. CDR1 and CDR2 from the germline V gene are SQVTM and ANQGSEA.

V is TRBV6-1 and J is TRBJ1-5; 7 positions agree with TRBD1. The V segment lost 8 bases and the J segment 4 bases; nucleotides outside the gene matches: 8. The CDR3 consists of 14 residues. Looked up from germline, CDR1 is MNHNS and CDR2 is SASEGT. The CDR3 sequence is CASGYRGRNQPQHF. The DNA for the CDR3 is TGTGCCAGCGGGTACAGGGGTAGGAATCAGCCCCAGCATTTT.

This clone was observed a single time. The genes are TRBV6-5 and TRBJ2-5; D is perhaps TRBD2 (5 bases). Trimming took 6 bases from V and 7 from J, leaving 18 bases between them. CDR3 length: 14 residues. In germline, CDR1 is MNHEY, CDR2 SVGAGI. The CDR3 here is CASSPDPLSGTQYF. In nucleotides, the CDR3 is TGTGCCAGCAGCCCCGACCCCCTCAGCGGGACCCAGTACTTC.

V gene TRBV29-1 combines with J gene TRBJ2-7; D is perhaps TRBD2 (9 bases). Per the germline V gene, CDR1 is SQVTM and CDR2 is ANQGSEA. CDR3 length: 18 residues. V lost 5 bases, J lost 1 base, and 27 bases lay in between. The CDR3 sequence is CSVTDRDVTSGNSYEQYF. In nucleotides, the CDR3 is TGCAGCGTTACGGACAGGGATGTGACTAGCGGTAATTCCTACGAGCAGTACTTC.

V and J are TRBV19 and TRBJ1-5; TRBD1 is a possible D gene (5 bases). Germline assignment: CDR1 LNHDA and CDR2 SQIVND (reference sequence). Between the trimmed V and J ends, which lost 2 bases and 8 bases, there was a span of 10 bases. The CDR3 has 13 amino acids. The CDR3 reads CASSIRGKEPQHF. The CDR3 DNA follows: TGTGCCAGTAGTATACGGGGGAAGGAGCCCCAGCATTTT.

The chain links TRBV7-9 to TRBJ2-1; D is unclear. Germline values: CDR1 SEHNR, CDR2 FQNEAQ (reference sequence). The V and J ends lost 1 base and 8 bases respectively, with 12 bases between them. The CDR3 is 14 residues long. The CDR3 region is CASSLGLVVHEQFF. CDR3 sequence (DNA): TGTGCCAGCAGCTTAGGTCTAGTGGTCCATGAGCAGTTCTTC.

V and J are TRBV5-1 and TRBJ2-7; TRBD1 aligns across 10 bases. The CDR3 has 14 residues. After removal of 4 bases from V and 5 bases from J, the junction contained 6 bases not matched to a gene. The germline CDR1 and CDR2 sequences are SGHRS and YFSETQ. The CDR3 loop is CASSPGTGVNEQYF. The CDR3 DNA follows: TGCGCCAGCAGCCCCGGGACAGGGGTCAACGAGCAGTACTTC.

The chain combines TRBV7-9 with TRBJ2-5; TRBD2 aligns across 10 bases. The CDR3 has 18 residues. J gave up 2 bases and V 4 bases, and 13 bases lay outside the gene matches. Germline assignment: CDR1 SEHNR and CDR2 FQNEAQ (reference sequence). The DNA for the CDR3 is TGTGCCAGCAGCTCTCGGACTAGCGGTCGCGGGGGGCAAGAGACCCAGTACTTC. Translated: CASSSRTSGRGGQETQYF.

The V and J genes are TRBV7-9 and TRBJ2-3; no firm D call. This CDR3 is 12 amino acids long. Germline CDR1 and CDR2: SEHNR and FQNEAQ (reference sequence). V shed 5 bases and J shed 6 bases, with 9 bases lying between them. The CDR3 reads CASSPVPDTQYF. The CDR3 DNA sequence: TGTGCCAGCAGCCCGGTCCCGGATACGCAGTATTTT.

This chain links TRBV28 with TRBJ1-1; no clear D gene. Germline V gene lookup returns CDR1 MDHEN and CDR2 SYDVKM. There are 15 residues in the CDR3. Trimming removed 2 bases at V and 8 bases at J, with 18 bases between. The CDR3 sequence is CASSLAPQLWPEAFF. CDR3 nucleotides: TGTGCCAGCAGTTTAGCTCCACAGTTATGGCCGGAAGCTTTCTTT.

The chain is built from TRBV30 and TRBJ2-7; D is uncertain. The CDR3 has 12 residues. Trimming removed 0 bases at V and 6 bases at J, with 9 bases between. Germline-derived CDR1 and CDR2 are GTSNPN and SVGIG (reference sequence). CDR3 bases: TGTGCCTGGAGTGTTGGTAGATCCGAGCAGTACTTC. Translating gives CAWSVGRSEQYF.

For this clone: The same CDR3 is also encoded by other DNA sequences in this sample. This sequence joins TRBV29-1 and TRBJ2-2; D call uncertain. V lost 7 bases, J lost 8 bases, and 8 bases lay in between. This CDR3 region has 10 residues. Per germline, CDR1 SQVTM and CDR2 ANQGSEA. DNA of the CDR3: TGCAGCGCTGGTGGGGGGGAGCTGTTTTTT. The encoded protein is CSAGGGELFF.

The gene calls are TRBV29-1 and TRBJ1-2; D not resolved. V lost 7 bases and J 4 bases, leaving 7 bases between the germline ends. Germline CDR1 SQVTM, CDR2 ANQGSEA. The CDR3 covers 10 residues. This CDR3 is CSAYLYGYTF. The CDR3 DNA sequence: TGCAGCGCCTACCTCTATGGCTACACCTTC.

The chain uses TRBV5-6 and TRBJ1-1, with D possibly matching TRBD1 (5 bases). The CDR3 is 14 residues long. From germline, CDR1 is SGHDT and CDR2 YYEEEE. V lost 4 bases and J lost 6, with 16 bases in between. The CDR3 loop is CASSRGQEVPEAFF. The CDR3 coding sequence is TGTGCCAGCAGCAGAGGACAAGAGGTCCCTGAAGCTTTCTTT.

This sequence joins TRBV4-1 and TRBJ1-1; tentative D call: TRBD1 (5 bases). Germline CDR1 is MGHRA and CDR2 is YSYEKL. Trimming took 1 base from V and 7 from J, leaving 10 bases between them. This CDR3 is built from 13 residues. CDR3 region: CASSQGGVGEAFF. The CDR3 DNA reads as TGCGCCAGCAGCCAAGGGGGGGTGGGTGAAGCTTTCTTT.

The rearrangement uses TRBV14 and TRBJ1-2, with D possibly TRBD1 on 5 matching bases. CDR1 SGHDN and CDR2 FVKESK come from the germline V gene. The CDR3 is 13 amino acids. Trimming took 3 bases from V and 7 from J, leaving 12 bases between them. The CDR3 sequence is CASSQLGESGYTF. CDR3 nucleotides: TGTGCCAGCAGCCAGCTGGGGGAAAGTGGCTACACCTTC.

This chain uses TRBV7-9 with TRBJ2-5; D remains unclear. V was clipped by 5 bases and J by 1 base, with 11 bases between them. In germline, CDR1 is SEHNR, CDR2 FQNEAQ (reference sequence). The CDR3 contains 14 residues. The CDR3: CASSPKAAQETQYF. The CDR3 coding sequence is TGTGCCAGCAGCCCAAAGGCAGCCCAAGAGACCCAGTACTTC.

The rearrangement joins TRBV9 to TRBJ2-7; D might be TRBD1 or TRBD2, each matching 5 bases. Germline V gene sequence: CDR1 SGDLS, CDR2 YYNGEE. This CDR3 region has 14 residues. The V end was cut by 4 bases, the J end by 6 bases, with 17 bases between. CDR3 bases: TGTGCCAGCAGCCCCGACAGCCGTGCGGGCGAGCAGTACTTC. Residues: CASSPDSRAGEQYF.

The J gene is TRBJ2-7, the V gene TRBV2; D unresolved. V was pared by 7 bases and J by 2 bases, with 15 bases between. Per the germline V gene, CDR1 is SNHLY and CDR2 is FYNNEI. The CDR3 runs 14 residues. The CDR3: CASNAGYQTYEQYF. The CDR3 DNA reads TGTGCCAGCAATGCTGGCTACCAGACCTACGAGCAGTACTTC.

The CDR3 is CASSFVGGLAGVGGEQFF. Written as DNA, the CDR3 is TGTGCCAGCAGCTTTGTGGGCGGACTAGCGGGAGTTGGCGGTGAGCAGTTCTTC. The chain uses TRBV5-5 and TRBJ2-1, with 13 bases lining up with TRBD2. The CDR3 runs to 18 residues. Trimming removed 2 bases from V and 9 bases from J; junction bases left unmatched: 14. CDR1 SGHKS and CDR2 YYEKEE come from the germline V gene (reference sequence).

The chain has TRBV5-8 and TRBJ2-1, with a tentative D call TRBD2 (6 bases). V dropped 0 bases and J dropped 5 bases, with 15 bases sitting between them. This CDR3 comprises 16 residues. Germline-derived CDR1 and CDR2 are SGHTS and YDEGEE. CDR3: CASSLAGTPGDNEQFF. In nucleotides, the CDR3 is TGTGCCAGCAGCTTGGCAGGGACTCCTGGCGACAATGAGCAGTTCTTC.

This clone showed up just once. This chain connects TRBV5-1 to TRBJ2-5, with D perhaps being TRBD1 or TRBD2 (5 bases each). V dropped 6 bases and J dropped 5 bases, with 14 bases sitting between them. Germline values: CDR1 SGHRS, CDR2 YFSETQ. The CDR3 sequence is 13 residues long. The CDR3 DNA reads TGCGCCAGCACACTTCAGGGAGAGGAGACCCAGTACTTC. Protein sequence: CASTLQGEETQYF.

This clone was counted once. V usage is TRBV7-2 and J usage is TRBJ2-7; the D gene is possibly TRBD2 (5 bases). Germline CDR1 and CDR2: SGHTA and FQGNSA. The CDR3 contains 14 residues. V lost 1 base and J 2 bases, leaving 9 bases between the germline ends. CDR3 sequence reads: CASSLGGFPYEQYF. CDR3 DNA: TGTGCCAGCAGCTTAGGAGGGTTCCCCTACGAGCAGTACTTC.